The sequence of this T cell receptor beta chain was determined in a study of blood T cell repertoires in COVID-19. CDR1 and CDR2 (germline): SGHRS, YFSETQ. V dropped 4 bases and J dropped 4 bases, with 17 bases sitting between them. CDR3 length: 15 amino acids. Clinical history as reported by participants underpinned cohort assignment. Someone with COVID-19 had been met by exposed participants within 2 weeks before study entry. Under the authors' procedure: For nucleated cells, counts were estimated from reference gene primer amplification. Clones were read by immunoSEQ multiplex PCR, and TCRdb kept only the in-frame ones, dropping some. The V and J calls and clone size were taken over from that table, and D and trimming were inferred from the DNA. The sample has 200,000 to 250,000 clones; around four fifths are singletons.

The receptor's source is a woman aged 40 to 50 who had been exposed to COVID-19. The sample was PBMCs or T cells enriched from blood (not recorded which). This chain joins TRBV5-1 and TRBJ1-2; D unclear. CDR3 DNA: TGCGCCAGCAGCCCGGGATTCCCCAGCGGCTATGGCTACACCTTC. It yields the protein CASSPGFPSGYGYTF.